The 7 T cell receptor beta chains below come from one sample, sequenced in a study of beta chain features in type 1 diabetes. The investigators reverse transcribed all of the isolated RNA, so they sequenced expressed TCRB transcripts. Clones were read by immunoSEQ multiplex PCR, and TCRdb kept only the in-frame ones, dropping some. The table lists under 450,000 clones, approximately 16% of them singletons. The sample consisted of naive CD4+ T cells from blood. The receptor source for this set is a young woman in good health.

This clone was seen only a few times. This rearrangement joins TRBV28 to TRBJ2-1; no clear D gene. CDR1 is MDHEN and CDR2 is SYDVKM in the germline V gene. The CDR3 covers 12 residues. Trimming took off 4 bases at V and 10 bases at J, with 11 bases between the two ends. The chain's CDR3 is CASSSQPREQFF. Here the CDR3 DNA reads TGTGCCAGCAGTTCGCAACCTCGGGAGCAGTTCTTC.

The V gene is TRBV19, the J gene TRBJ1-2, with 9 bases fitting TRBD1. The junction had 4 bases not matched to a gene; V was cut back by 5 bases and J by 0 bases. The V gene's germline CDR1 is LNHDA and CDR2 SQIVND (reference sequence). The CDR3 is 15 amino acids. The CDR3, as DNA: TGTGCCAGTAGTGGGGGACAGGGAGCTAACTATGGCTACACCTTC. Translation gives CASSGGQGANYGYTF.

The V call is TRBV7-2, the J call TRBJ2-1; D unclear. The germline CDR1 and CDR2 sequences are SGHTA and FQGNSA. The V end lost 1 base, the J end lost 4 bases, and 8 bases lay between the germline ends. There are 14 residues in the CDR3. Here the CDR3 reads CASSLESVYNEQFF. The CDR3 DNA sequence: TGTGCCAGCAGCTTAGAGAGTGTGTACAATGAGCAGTTCTTC.

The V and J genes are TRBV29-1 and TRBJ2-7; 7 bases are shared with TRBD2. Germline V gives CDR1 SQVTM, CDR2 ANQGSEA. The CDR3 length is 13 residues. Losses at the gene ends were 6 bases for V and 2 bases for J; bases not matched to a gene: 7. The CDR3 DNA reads TGCAGCGTCGTTCGGGCGGGGGCCTACGAGCAGTACTTC. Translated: CSVVRAGAYEQYF.

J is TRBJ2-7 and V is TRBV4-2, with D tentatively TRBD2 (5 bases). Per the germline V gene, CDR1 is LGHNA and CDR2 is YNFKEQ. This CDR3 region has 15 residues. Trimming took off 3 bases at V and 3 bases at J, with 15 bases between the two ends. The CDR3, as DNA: TGTGCCAGCAGCCATGGTGTGGGAGCGTTCTACGAGCAGTACTTC. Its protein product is CASSHGVGAFYEQYF.

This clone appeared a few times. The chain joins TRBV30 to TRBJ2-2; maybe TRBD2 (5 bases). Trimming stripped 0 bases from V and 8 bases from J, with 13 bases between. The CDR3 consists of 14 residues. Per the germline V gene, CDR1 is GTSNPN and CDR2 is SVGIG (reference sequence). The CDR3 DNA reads TGTGCCTGGAGTGTATCCGGGTGGAGGGGGGAGCTGTTTTTT. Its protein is CAWSVSGWRGELFF.

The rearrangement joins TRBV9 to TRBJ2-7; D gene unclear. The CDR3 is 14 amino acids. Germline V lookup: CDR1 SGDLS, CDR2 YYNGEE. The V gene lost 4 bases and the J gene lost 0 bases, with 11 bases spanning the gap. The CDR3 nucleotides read TGTGCCAGCAGCATTAGACTGAGCTCCTACGAGCAGTACTTC. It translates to CASSIRLSSYEQYF.